This is a list of T cell receptor beta chains from one sample in a study of cytomegalovirus exposure and HLA in healthy donors. Sequencing was performed with immunoSEQ multiplex PCR; in TCRdb, only in-frame clones are kept and a portion is missing. The repertoire holds 150,000 to 200,000 clones, with 9.5% as singletons. Sequenced: PBMCs. The receptor set was obtained from a woman aged 25 to 39 in good health and CMV-seropositive. Both conserved end residues are part of each CDR3. Fields, in order: clone size, V gene, D gene, J gene, CDR3 DNA, CDR3 protein. A D gene is named only where the DNA matches it firmly. Clone size, where shown, is once, few, many, or a class for clones that have expanded.

size: few
V: TRBV5-1
D: NA
J: TRBJ2-5
DNA: TGCGCCAGCAGCTTGAGGCCAGCGAAAGAGACCCAGTACTTC
CDR3: CASSLRPAKETQYF

size: NA
V: TRBV5-6
D: NA
J: TRBJ2-7
DNA: TGTGCCAGCAGCTTAGGACAGAGCTACGAGCAGTACTTC
CDR3: CASSLGQSYEQYF

size: NA
V: TRBV7-2
D: NA
J: TRBJ2-7
DNA: TGTGCCAGCAGCTTAGTTGCAGATTACCCCTACGAGCAGTACTTC
CDR3: CASSLVADYPYEQYF

size: NA
V: TRBV4-1
D: TRBD2
J: TRBJ2-6
DNA: TGCGCAGGAGCGGGAAGTCTTGGGGCCAACGTCCTGACTTTC
CDR3: CAGAGSLGANVLTF

size: NA
V: TRBV5-4
D: TRBD1
J: TRBJ2-3
DNA: TGTGCCAGCAGCCCTGGACAGGGCACAGATACGCAGTATTTT
CDR3: CASSPGQGTDTQYF

size: few
V: TRBV5-1
D: NA
J: TRBJ1-1
DNA: TGCGCCAGCACCAACCAGATCTCAGGATTCACTGAAGCTTTCTTT
CDR3: CASTNQISGFTEAFF

size: few
V: TRBV10-2
D: TRBD1
J: TRBJ1-1
DNA: TGCGCCAGTACGGGACAGAGGAACACTGAAGCTTTCTTT
CDR3: CASTGQRNTEAFF

size: NA
V: TRBV6-6
D: NA
J: TRBJ1-1
DNA: TGTGCCAGCAACCGAGGAGAACTGAACACTGAAGCTTTCTTT
CDR3: CASNRGELNTEAFF

size: NA
V: TRBV6-6
D: TRBD1
J: TRBJ1-5
DNA: TGTGCCAGCAGTTCGGGACAGGGCCTTTTCAATCAGCCCCAGCATTTT
CDR3: CASSSGQGLFNQPQHF

size: NA
V: TRBV2
D: NA
J: TRBJ2-5
DNA: TGTGCCAGCGCGTTGAGGCCACAAGAGACCCAGTACTTC
CDR3: CASALRPQETQYF

size: NA
V: TRBV4-1
D: NA
J: TRBJ2-3
DNA: TGCGCCAGCAGCCAAACGGGAGATACGCAGTATTTT
CDR3: CASSQTGDTQYF

size: few
V: TRBV7-9
D: NA
J: TRBJ2-3
DNA: TGTGCCAGCAGCCGCGCTTCCTCGCAGTATTTT
CDR3: CASSRASSQYF

size: few
V: TRBV2
D: NA
J: TRBJ1-5
DNA: TGTGCCAGCAGTGACGGAGGTAGCAATCAGCCCCAGCATTTT
CDR3: CASSDGGSNQPQHF

size: NA
V: TRBV11-3
D: NA
J: TRBJ2-3
DNA: TGTGCCAGCAGCTTGGAGTCCACAGATACGCAGTATTTT
CDR3: CASSLESTDTQYF

size: few
V: TRBV5-1
D: TRBD1
J: TRBJ2-7
DNA: TGCGCCAGCAGCGTCCGGGACAGAGCCTACGAGCAGTACTTC
CDR3: CASSVRDRAYEQYF

size: NA
V: TRBV2
D: NA
J: TRBJ2-7
DNA: TGTGCCAGCAGTGCCCTAACCACTAGCGAGCAGTACTTC
CDR3: CASSALTTSEQYF

size: few
V: TRBV7-6
D: TRBD2
J: TRBJ2-1
DNA: TGTGCCAGCAGCCAGACTAGCGGGAATTGGGGTGAGCAGTTCTTC
CDR3: CASSQTSGNWGEQFF

size: NA
V: TRBV9
D: TRBD2
J: TRBJ2-1
DNA: TGTGCCAGCAGCGTAGTAGCGGGAGACTCCTACAATGAGCAGTTCTTC
CDR3: CASSVVAGDSYNEQFF

size: NA
V: TRBV11-2
D: NA
J: TRBJ1-2
DNA: TGTGCCAGCAGCTTAGAGTGGTGGCGGGATGGCTACACCTTC
CDR3: CASSLEWWRDGYTF

size: NA
V: TRBV5-1
D: TRBD2
J: TRBJ2-7
DNA: TGCGCCAGCAGCTCCCCCCAGCGGGGCTCCTACGAGCAGTACTTC
CDR3: CASSSPQRGSYEQYF

size: NA
V: TRBV6-5
D: TRBD1
J: TRBJ1-2
DNA: TGTGCCAGCAGTTATTCCCGACAGGGTCCCTATGGCTACACCTTC
CDR3: CASSYSRQGPYGYTF

size: few
V: TRBV29-1
D: TRBD2
J: TRBJ2-3
DNA: TGCAGCGTCGCGGGGGGACTAGCGGGACATAGCACAGATACGCAGTATTTT
CDR3: CSVAGGLAGHSTDTQYF

size: NA
V: TRBV9
D: NA
J: TRBJ1-2
DNA: TGTGCCAGCAGCGTAGACGGTGCCTCTAACTATGGCTACACCTTC
CDR3: CASSVDGASNYGYTF

size: few
V: TRBV18
D: TRBD2
J: TRBJ2-7
DNA: TGTGCCAGCTCACCCTCCCGGGGGGCCTACGAGCAGTACTTC
CDR3: CASSPSRGAYEQYF

size: NA
V: TRBV6-1
D: NA
J: TRBJ1-1
DNA: TGTGCCAGCAGTACCAACAGGGAATGGACACTGGGGGCTTTCTTT
CDR3: CASSTNREWTLGAFF

size: NA
V: TRBV5-1
D: TRBD2
J: TRBJ2-1
DNA: TGCGCCAGCAGCTCAGCGGGACCCAGATACAATGAGCAGTTCTTC
CDR3: CASSSAGPRYNEQFF

size: few
V: TRBV7-8
D: TRBD2
J: TRBJ2-4
DNA: TGTGCCAGCAGCCGGGGGGGGGCCAAAAACATTCAGTACTTC
CDR3: CASSRGGAKNIQYF

size: NA
V: TRBV6-1
D: TRBD1
J: TRBJ1-2
DNA: TGTGCCAGCAGCCGCCTTTACCGGGACAGGGTTGGCTACACCTTC
CDR3: CASSRLYRDRVGYTF

size: few
V: TRBV9
D: TRBD2
J: TRBJ2-5
DNA: TGTGCCAGCAGCGTAGGGACTAGCGGTCAAGAGACCCAGTACTTC
CDR3: CASSVGTSGQETQYF

size: NA
V: TRBV4-1
D: NA
J: TRBJ2-3
DNA: TGCGCCAGCACCCTCGGGTCCGGCACAGATACGCAGTATTTT
CDR3: CASTLGSGTDTQYF

size: few
V: TRBV6-5
D: NA
J: TRBJ2-2
DNA: TGTGCCAGCAACCCGACAGGTACCACCGGGGAGCTGTTTTTT
CDR3: CASNPTGTTGELFF

size: few
V: TRBV4-2
D: TRBD1
J: TRBJ2-7
DNA: TGTGCCAGCAGCCTAATTGCTTTGGGACAGGGGTACGAGCAGTACTTC
CDR3: CASSLIALGQGYEQYF

size: NA
V: TRBV6-6
D: NA
J: TRBJ1-2
DNA: TGTGCCAGCAGGCCCCAGGCCCTCTATGGCTACACCTTC
CDR3: CASRPQALYGYTF

size: NA
V: TRBV4-1
D: NA
J: TRBJ2-7
DNA: TGCGCCAGCAAGAAAGGGGTACTCAGCTCCTACGAGCAGTACTTC
CDR3: CASKKGVLSSYEQYF

size: NA
V: TRBV15
D: NA
J: TRBJ2-1
DNA: TGTGCCACCAGCAGAGATCTCTCACGGGCCTACAATGAGCAGTTCTTC
CDR3: CATSRDLSRAYNEQFF

size: few
V: TRBV6-5
D: NA
J: TRBJ1-2
DNA: TGTGCCAGCAGTTACTCTGGCCTAGACCCTAGCTACACCTTC
CDR3: CASSYSGLDPSYTF

size: NA
V: TRBV5-1
D: NA
J: TRBJ2-5
DNA: TGCGCCAGCAGCCCCCCAAGCCGGGAGACCCAGTACTTC
CDR3: CASSPPSRETQYF

size: NA
V: TRBV27
D: NA
J: TRBJ1-2
DNA: TGTGCCAGCAGTCCTAGACGGGCAGGGACTTCCTATGGCTACACCTTC
CDR3: CASSPRRAGTSYGYTF

size: many
V: TRBV7-6
D: NA
J: TRBJ2-2
DNA: TGTGCCAGCAGCCCTGTAGTCTTGAACACCGGGGAGCTGTTTTTT
CDR3: CASSPVVLNTGELFF

size: NA
V: TRBV5-1
D: TRBD1
J: TRBJ2-3
DNA: TGCGCCAGCGGATCGGACAGGGAGACAGATACGCAGTATTTT
CDR3: CASGSDRETDTQYF

size: few
V: TRBV27
D: TRBD1
J: TRBJ1-5
DNA: TGTGCCAGCAGTTTATGGACAGGGGATGCCAGGGGCAATCAGCCCCAGCATTTT
CDR3: CASSLWTGDARGNQPQHF

size: few
V: TRBV2
D: NA
J: TRBJ1-4
DNA: TGTGCCAGCAGTAGACAAGACCGTCCCCCAACTAATGAAAAACTGTTTTTT
CDR3: CASSRQDRPPTNEKLFF

size: NA
V: TRBV20-1
D: NA
J: TRBJ2-1
DNA: TGCAGTGCTAGAAGCGGGACAGAGCAGTTCTTC
CDR3: CSARSGTEQFF

size: NA
V: TRBV7-2
D: TRBD2
J: TRBJ2-3
DNA: TGTGCCAGCAGCTTCTGGCGGGGGGCGGCAGATACGCAGTATTTT
CDR3: CASSFWRGAADTQYF

size: NA
V: TRBV6-1
D: TRBD1
J: TRBJ1-4
DNA: TGTGCCAGCAGTGAATGGTTTGTCGACAGGGATGAAAAACTGTTTTTT
CDR3: CASSEWFVDRDEKLFF

size: few
V: TRBV7-3
D: NA
J: TRBJ1-5
DNA: TGTGCCAGCAGCTTGGGCCTCAATCAGCCCCAGCATTTT
CDR3: CASSLGLNQPQHF

size: NA
V: TRBV5-1
D: TRBD2
J: TRBJ2-1
DNA: TGCGCCAGCAGCTTTTTAGCGGGAGGAACCTACAATGAGCAGTTCTTC
CDR3: CASSFLAGGTYNEQFF

size: NA
V: TRBV30
D: TRBD2
J: TRBJ2-7
DNA: TGTGCCTGGAGTGTACCGGTGGGAGGGAGGTTCTACGAGCAGTACTTC
CDR3: CAWSVPVGGRFYEQYF

size: few
V: TRBV6-4
D: TRBD2
J: TRBJ2-2
DNA: TGTGCCAGCAGTGCCAGGACTAGCGTTAACACCGGGGAGCTGTTTTTT
CDR3: CASSARTSVNTGELFF

size: NA
V: TRBV5-8
D: TRBD1
J: TRBJ2-7
DNA: TGTGCCAGCAGCCCACGGGACAGGGTAGTTCCATACGAGCAGTACTTC
CDR3: CASSPRDRVVPYEQYF

size: NA
V: TRBV4-1
D: TRBD2
J: TRBJ2-7
DNA: TGCGCCAGCAGCCAAGATCGGTTAGGGACTAGCGACTACGAGCAGTACTTC
CDR3: CASSQDRLGTSDYEQYF

size: few
V: TRBV27
D: NA
J: TRBJ2-1
DNA: TGTGCCAGCAGTTTATCGGGGCAGACCAATGAGCAGTTCTTC
CDR3: CASSLSGQTNEQFF

size: few
V: TRBV27
D: TRBD2
J: TRBJ2-3
DNA: TGTGCCAGCAGTTTACTCCTAGCGGGGGGCACAGATACGCAGTATTTT
CDR3: CASSLLLAGGTDTQYF

size: NA
V: TRBV29-1
D: TRBD2
J: TRBJ2-7
DNA: TGCAGCGCCGGAGCGGGAGGGGCCTACGAGCAGTACTTC
CDR3: CSAGAGGAYEQYF

size: few
V: TRBV15
D: TRBD1
J: TRBJ2-2
DNA: TGTGCCACCAGCAGGGTAGGGACAGGGGTCACCGGGGAGCTGTTTTTT
CDR3: CATSRVGTGVTGELFF

size: NA
V: TRBV19
D: TRBD2
J: TRBJ2-7
DNA: TGTGCCAGTAGTATAGGTGGGCTAGCGGGAGCCCACGAGCAGTACTTC
CDR3: CASSIGGLAGAHEQYF

size: few
V: TRBV5-1
D: TRBD2
J: TRBJ2-3
DNA: TGCGCCAGCAGCTTCTTTAGCGGGAGGGGGTCAGATACGAAGTATTTT
CDR3: CASSFFSGRGSDTKYF